This entry features one TCR beta chain sequence. This sample is part of a study of technical replicates of blood from several donors. Germline CDR1 MGHDK, CDR2 SYGVNS. V dropped 3 bases and J dropped 1; count of bases not matched to a gene: 7. This CDR3 region has 17 residues. TCRdb keeps only in-frame clones here, not all; method: immunoSEQ multiplex PCR. The profile shows some 60,000 clones, 87% of them singletons. The sequence was collected from a human donor in good health. Some clones in this sample may be carry-over from other donors' samples. J is TRBJ1-3 and V is TRBV25-1, with 9 bases fitting TRBD1. Sequencing was done on a sample of PBMCs. CDR3 protein: CASSDHRGRRSGNTIYF. The CDR3, as DNA: TGTGCCAGCAGTGACCACAGGGGGCGGAGGTCTGGAAACACCATATATTTT.